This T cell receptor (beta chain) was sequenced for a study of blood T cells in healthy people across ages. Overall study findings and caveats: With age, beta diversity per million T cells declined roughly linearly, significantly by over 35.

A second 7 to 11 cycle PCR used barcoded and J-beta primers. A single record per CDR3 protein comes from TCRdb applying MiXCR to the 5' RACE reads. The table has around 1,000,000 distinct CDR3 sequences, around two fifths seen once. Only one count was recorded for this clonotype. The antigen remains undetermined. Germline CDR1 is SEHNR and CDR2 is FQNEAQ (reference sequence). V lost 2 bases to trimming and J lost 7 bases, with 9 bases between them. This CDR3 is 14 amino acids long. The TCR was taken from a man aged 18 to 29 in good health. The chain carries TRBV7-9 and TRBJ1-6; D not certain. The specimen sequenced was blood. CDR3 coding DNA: TGTGCCAGCAGCTTATCTCCAGAGAATTCACCCCTCCACTTT. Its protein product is CASSLSPENSPLHF. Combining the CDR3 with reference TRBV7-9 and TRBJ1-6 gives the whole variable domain DTGVSQNPRHKITKRGQNVTFRCDPISEHNRLYWYRQTLGQGPEFLTYFQNEAQLEKSRLLSDRFSAERPKGSFSTLEIQRTEQGDSAMYLCASSLSPENSPLHFGNGTRLTVT.